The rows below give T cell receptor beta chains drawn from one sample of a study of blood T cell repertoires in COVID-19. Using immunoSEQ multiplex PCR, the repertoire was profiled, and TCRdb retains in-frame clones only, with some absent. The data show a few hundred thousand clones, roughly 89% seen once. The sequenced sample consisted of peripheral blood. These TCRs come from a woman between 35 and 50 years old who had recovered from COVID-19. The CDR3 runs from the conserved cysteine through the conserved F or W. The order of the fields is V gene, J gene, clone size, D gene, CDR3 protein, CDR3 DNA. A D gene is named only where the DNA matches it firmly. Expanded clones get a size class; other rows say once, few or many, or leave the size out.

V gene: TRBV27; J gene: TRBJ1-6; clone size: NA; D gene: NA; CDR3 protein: CASSRKPPQGKNSPLHF; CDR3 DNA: TGTGCCAGCAGCCGGAAGCCCCCCCAGGGGAAGAATTCACCCCTCCACTTT
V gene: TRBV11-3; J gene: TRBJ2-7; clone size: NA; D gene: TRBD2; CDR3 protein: CASSFTGLAGARSYEQYF; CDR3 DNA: TGTGCCAGCAGCTTCACAGGACTAGCGGGAGCTCGATCCTACGAGCAGTACTTC
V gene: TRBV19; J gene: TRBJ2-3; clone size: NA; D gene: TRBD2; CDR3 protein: CASMLAGSGTDTQYF; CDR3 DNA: TGTGCCAGTATGTTAGCGGGTAGCGGCACAGATACGCAGTATTTT
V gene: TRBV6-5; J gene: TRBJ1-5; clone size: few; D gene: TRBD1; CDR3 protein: CASSFVQGAFQPQHF; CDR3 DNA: TGTGCCAGCAGTTTTGTACAGGGGGCGTTTCAGCCCCAGCATTTT
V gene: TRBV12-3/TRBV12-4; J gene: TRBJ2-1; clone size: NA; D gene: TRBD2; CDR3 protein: CASRQRGEQFF; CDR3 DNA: TGTGCCAGCAGGCAGCGGGGTGAGCAGTTCTTC
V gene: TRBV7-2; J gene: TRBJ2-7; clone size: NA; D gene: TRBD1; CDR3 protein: CASRTGVSYEQYF; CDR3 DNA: TGTGCCAGCAGGACAGGGGTTTCCTACGAGCAGTACTTC
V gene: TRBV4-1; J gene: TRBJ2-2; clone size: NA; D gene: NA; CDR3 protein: CASSQAPSGELFF; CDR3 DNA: TGCGCCAGCAGCCAAGCGCCCAGTGGGGAGCTGTTTTTT
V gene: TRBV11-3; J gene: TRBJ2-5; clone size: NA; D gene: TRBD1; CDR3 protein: CASSLGQGRETQYF; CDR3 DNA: TGTGCCAGCAGCCTAGGACAGGGCCGAGAGACCCAGTACTTC
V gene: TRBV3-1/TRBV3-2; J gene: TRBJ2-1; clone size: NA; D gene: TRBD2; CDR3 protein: CASSLSISGSQFF; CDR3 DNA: TGTGCCAGCAGCCTGAGTATTAGCGGGTCGCAGTTCTTC
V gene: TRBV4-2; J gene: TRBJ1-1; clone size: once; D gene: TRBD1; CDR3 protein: CASSQPPKIQQGAWTEAFF; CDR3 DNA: TGTGCCAGCAGCCAACCACCCAAAATACAACAGGGGGCGTGGACTGAAGCTTTCTTT